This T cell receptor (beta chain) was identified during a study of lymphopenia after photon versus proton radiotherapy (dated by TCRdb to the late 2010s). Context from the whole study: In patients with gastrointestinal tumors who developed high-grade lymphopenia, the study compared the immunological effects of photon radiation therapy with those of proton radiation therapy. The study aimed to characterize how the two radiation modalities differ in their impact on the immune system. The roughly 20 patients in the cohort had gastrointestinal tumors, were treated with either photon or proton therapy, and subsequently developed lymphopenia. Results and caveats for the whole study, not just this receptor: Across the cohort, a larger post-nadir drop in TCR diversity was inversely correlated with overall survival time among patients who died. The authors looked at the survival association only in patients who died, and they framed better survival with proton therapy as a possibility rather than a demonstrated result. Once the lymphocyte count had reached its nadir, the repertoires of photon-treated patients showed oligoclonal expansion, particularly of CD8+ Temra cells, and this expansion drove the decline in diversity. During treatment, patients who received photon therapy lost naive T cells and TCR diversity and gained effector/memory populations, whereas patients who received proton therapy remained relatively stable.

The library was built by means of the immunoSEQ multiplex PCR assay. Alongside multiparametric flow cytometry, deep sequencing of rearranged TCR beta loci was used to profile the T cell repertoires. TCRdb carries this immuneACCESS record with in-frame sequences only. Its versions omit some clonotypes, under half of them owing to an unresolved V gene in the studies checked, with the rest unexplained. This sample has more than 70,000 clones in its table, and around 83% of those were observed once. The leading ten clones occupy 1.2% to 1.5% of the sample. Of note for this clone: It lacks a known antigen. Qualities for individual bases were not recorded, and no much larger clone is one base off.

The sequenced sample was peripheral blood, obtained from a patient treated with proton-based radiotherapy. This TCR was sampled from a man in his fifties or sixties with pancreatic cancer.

The CDR3 reads as follows: CASSLWSGNEQYF. The nucleotides are TGTGCCAGCAGCTTGTGGTCCGGGAACGAGCAGTACTTC. Recombination connected TRBV5-6 to TRBJ2-7; the D region possibly corresponds to TRBD2 (5 bases align). A distance of 10 bases separates the germline ends of V and J, which lose 1 base and 5 bases respectively. CDR1 is given as SGHDT and CDR2 as YYEEEE, both from the germline V gene. The CDR3 holds 13 amino acids from the cysteine to the phenylalanine. The retained sequence is limited to the CDR3, 39 bases, with the frame set at the first base.